This entry describes one TCR beta chain. The antigen is not known. This CDR3 contains 17 residues. In germline, CDR1 is LGHNA, CDR2 YNFKEQ. J lost 8 bases, V lost 1 base, and 11 bases had no gene match. The sample is drawn from a study of immune cell composition in non-small cell lung cancer. Regarding the study as a whole: Smoking pack-years did not significantly correlate with tumour TCR-beta clonality.

TCRdb's copy holds only in-frame clones and misses some; the assay was immunoSEQ multiplex PCR. The sample carries over 3,000 clones, 65% to 80% recorded once. This sequence joins TRBV4-2 and TRBJ1-4, with 9 bases fitting TRBD1. The receptor comes from a human donor with non-small cell lung cancer. What was sequenced was lung tumor tissue. CDR3 in amino acids: CASSQVTLGTGREKLFF. CDR3 in DNA: TGTGCCAGCAGCCAAGTGACATTGGGGACAGGGAGAGAAAAACTGTTTTTT.